This T cell receptor (beta chain) was sequenced in a study of cytomegalovirus exposure and HLA in healthy donors. Study-level information: Among the roughly 370 genotyped donors, around 85% were placed in the Caucasian-associated ancestry cluster. Study conclusions and caveats: As a later analysis showed, a missense DCLRE1C variant was linked to trimming of TCR beta V- and J-genes.

CDR1 and CDR2 (germline): LGHNA, YNFKEQ. J gave up 0 bases and V 5 bases, and 9 bases lay outside the gene matches. The CDR3 is made up of 17 amino acids. For this clone: The antigen remains undetermined.

The PCR was carried out with 60 Vbeta primers and 13 Jbeta primers. Sequencing was performed with immunoSEQ multiplex PCR; in TCRdb, only in-frame clones are kept and a portion is missing. The sample shows some 190,000 clones, roughly 87% of them seen only once. Sample: PBMCs. The receptor was derived from a man between 35 and 55 years old in good health and CMV-seronegative. The chain employs TRBV4-2 and TRBJ2-1; TRBD2 agrees at 8 bases. CDR3 DNA: TGTGCCAGCAGCGCGGGGGGAGCGGTAAACTCCTACAATGAGCAGTTCTTC. Translating it yields CASSAGGAVNSYNEQFF.